Listed below are T cell receptor beta chains from one sample, sequenced in a study of T cells in Graves' hyperthyroidism and ophthalmopathy. TCRdb reprocessed the multiplex PCR reads with MiXCR, giving one entry per CDR3 protein. The sample comprises about 420,000 distinct CDR3 sequences, around 15% of which are singletons, and approximately 5.3% rests with the top ten. The sequenced material came from blood. The origin of the receptors is a woman under 30 with Graves' hyperthyroidism. Both conserved end residues are trimmed from each CDR3. A D gene is named only where the DNA matches it firmly.

TRBJ2-1 TRBD1 TRBV5-1 ASSTRTGSYNEQF
TRBJ2-3 . TRBV5-1 ASSLGTNTDTQY
TRBJ2-1 TRBD2 TRBV12-5 ASARGLADYNEQF
TRBJ2-1 TRBD1 TRBV20-1 SARGTGPKYNEQF
TRBJ2-4 TRBD1 TRBV30 AWSGGVQGTGAKNIQY
TRBJ1-1 . TRBV28 ASGTGLLAF
TRBJ2-7 TRBD2 TRBV5-1 ASSYGGGYEQY
TRBJ2-5 TRBD1 TRBV15 ATSSYRGGQETQY
TRBJ2-4 TRBD2 TRBV6-1 ASSVEREGPRDIQY
TRBJ1-5 TRBD1 TRBV7-8 ASSLFRQGPNQPQH
TRBJ2-3 . TRBV7-2 ASSLGSWGYSTDTQY
TRBJ2-5 . TRBV9 ASSVGLLEKETQY
TRBJ1-2 . TRBV28 ASSLISSVSGYT
TRBJ1-2 . TRBV6-2/TRBV6-3 ASSRRATNGYT
TRBJ2-3 TRBD2 TRBV6-1 ASSSPTSGDFTDTQY
TRBJ2-2 . TRBV11-1 ASSWAGPGELF
TRBJ1-1 . TRBV30 AWSGVGVSNTEAF